The 5 T cell receptor beta chains listed next were all sequenced from one sample in a study of OX40 agonist ivuxolimab in advanced cancers. The table came from immunoSEQ multiplex PCR; TCRdb's copy has only in-frame clones and leaves some out. The sample lists roughly 41,000 clones, 60% to 80% occurring once. Source: CD4+ or CD8+ T cells sorted from blood, taken in a trial of the OX40 agonist ivuxolimab. Receptors were obtained from an adult with an advanced solid tumor such as melanoma, head and neck, liver or kidney cancer.

The V and J genes are TRBV2 and TRBJ2-2; no clear D gene. Trimming removed 3 bases from V and 3 bases from J, with 11 bases in between. This CDR3 has 15 residues. Germline V gives CDR1 SNHLY, CDR2 FYNNEI. The CDR3 DNA reads TGTGCCAGCAGTGATCCCCCCCCGGACACCGGGGAGCTGTTTTTT. The encoded protein is CASSDPPPDTGELFF. The full variable domain, its missing parts supplied by reference TRBV2 and TRBJ2-2, is EPEVTQTPSHQVTQMGQEVILRCVPISNHLYFYWYRQILGQKVEFLVSFYNNEISEKSEIFDDQFSVERPDGSNFTLKIRSTKLEDSAMYFCASSDPPPDTGELFFGEGSRLTVL.

V is TRBV12-5 and J is TRBJ2-1; 14 positions agree with TRBD2. This CDR3 spans 15 amino acids. The germline gives CDR1 LGHNT, CDR2 FRNRAP. The junction had 2 bases not matched to a gene; V was cut back by 5 bases and J by 5 bases. CDR3 protein: CASGLGLAGDNEQFF. The CDR3 bases are TGTGCTAGTGGTCTGGGACTAGCGGGAGACAATGAGCAGTTCTTC. The full variable domain, with the rest looked up from reference TRBV12-5 and TRBJ2-1, is DARVTQTPRHKVTEMGQEVTMRCQPILGHNTVFWYRQTMMQGLELLAYFRNRAPLDDSGMPKDRFSAEMPDATLATLKIQPSEPRDSAVYFCASGLGLAGDNEQFFGPGTRLTVL.

This sequence joins TRBV5-6 and TRBJ1-1, with D tentatively TRBD1 (6 bases). The V gene's germline CDR1 is SGHDT and CDR2 YYEEEE. The CDR3 runs 15 residues. V gave up 0 bases and J gave up 4 bases, with 13 bases separating them. The CDR3 sequence is CASSLAGATATEAFF. CDR3 DNA: TGTGCCAGCAGCTTGGCAGGGGCTACGGCCACTGAAGCTTTCTTT. The complete variable domain, with remaining parts taken from reference TRBV5-6 and TRBJ1-1, reads DAGVTQSPTHLIKTRGQQVTLRCSPKSGHDTVSWYQQALGQGPQFIFQYYEEEERQRGNFPDRFSGHQFPNYSSELNVNALLLGDSALYLCASSLAGATATEAFFGQGTRLTVV.

The V call is TRBV5-1, the J call TRBJ2-1; 11 positions agree with TRBD1. V lost 4 bases to trimming and J lost 3 bases; unmatched junction nucleotides: 12. CDR1 is SGHRS, CDR2 YFSETQ, per germline. CDR3 length: 18 amino acids. The CDR3 DNA sequence: TGCGCCAGCAGCACCAAGGGGACAGGGGGGTTCGGCTACAATGAGCAGTTCTTC. It encodes CASSTKGTGGFGYNEQFF.

The V and J genes are TRBV19 and TRBJ1-2; 7 bases agree with TRBD1. From germline, CDR1 is LNHDA and CDR2 SQIVND (reference sequence). The CDR3 length is 15 residues. V lost 7 bases to trimming and J lost 11 bases; unmatched junction nucleotides: 19. The CDR3 DNA follows: TGTGCCAGTAAGGGGGCAGAGCGTTCAGCCGCGGGTTACACCTTC. It yields the protein CASKGAERSAAGYTF.